This T cell receptor (beta chain) was obtained from a study of blood T cell repertoires in COVID-19. This CDR3 region has 18 residues. Some clones are missing from TCRdb's copy, which holds only in-frame ones; the method was immunoSEQ multiplex PCR. The sample contains about 130,000 clones, more than 80% of which appear only once. The sample consisted of peripheral blood. The TCR was taken from a woman aged 80 or older with COVID-19, enrolled during active disease. The gene calls are TRBV1 and TRBJ2-1; the D call in the table, TRBD2, was not verified against the DNA. TRBV1 is shown as a pseudogene. The CDR3 sequence is CTSSQDRLAGAGGEEQFF. The CDR3 DNA reads TGCACCAGCAGCCAAGATAGACTAGCGGGAGCGGGGGGAGAGGAGCAGTTCTTC.